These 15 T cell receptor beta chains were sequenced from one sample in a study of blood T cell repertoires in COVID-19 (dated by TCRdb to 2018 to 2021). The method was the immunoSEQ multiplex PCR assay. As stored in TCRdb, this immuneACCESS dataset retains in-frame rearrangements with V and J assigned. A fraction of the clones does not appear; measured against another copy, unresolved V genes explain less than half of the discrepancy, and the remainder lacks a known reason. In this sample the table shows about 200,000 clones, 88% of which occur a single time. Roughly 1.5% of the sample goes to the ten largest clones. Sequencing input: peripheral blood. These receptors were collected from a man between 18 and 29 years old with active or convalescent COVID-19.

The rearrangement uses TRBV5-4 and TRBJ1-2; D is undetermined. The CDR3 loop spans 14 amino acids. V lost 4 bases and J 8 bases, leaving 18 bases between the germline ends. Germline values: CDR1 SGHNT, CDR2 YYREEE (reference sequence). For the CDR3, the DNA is TGTGCCAGCAGCCCTCAAGCGGACTTTCTAGGCTACACCTTC. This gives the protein CASSPQADFLGYTF.

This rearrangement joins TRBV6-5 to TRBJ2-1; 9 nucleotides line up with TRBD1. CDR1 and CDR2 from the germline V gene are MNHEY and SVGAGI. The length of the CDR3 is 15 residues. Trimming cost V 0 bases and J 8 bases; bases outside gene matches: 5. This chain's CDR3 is CASSYSTWTGDEQFF. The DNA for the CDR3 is TGTGCCAGCAGTTACTCGACGTGGACAGGGGATGAGCAGTTCTTC.

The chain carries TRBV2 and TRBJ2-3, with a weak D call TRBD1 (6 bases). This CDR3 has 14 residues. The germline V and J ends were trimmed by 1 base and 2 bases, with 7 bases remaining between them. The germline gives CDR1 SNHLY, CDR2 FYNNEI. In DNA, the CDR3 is TGTGCCAGCAGTGAAGGGACAGACACAGATACGCAGTATTTT. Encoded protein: CASSEGTDTDTQYF.

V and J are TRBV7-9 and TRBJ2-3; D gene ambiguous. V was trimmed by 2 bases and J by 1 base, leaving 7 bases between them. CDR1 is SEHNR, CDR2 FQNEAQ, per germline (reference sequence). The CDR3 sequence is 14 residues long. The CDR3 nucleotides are TGTGCCAGCAGCTTATTCCAGGGCACAGATACGCAGTATTTT. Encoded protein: CASSLFQGTDTQYF.

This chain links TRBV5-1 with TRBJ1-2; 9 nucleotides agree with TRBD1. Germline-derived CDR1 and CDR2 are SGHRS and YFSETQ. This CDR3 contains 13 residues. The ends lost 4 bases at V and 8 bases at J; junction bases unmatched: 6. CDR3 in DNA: TGCGCCAGCAGCCCGACAGGGGGTGGGGGCTACACCTTC. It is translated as CASSPTGGGGYTF.

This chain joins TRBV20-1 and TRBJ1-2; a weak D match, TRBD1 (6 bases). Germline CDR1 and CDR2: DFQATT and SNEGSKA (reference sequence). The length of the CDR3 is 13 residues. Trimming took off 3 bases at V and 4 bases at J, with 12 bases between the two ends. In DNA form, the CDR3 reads TGCAGTGCTAGTGGGGGCACCTCCTATGGCTACACCTTC. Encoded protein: CSASGGTSYGYTF.

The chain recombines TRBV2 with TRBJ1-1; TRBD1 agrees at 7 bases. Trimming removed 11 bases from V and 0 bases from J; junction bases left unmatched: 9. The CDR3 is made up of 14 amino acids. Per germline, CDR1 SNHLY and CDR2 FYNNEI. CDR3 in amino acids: CARQEDRLNTEAFF. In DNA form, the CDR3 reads TGTGCCCGGCAGGAGGACAGGCTGAACACTGAAGCTTTCTTT.

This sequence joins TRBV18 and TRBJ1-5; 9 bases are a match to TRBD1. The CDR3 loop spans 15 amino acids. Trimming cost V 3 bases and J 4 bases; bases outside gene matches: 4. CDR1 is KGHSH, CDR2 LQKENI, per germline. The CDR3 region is CASSPRTGENQPQHF. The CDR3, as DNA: TGTGCCAGCTCACCCCGGACAGGGGAAAATCAGCCCCAGCATTTT.

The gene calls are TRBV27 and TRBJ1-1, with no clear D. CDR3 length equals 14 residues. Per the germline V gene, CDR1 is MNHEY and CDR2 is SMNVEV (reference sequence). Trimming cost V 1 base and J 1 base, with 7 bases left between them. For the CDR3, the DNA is TGTGCCAGCAGTTTATTATCCGGGAACACTGAAGCTTTCTTT. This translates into CASSLLSGNTEAFF.

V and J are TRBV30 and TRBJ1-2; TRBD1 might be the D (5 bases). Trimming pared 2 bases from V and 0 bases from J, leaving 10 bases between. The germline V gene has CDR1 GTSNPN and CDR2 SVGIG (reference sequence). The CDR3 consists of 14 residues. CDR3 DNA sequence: TGTGCCTGGAGTCCCGCAGGGCCTAACTATGGCTACACCTTC. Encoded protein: CAWSPAGPNYGYTF.

Written as DNA, the CDR3 is TGTGCCAGCTCACCGACAGTGGGACTTACCTACGAGCAGTACTTC. It translates to CASSPTVGLTYEQYF. The chain employs TRBV18 and TRBJ2-7, with D possibly TRBD2 on 6 matching bases. V dropped 3 bases and J dropped 2 bases, with 14 bases sitting between them. This CDR3 has 15 amino acids. The germline V gene encodes CDR1 KGHSH and CDR2 LQKENI.

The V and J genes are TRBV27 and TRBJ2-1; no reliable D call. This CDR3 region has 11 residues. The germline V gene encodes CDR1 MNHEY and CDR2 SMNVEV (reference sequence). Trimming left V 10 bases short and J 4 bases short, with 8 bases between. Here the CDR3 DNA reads TGTGCCACCCACCAGTACAATGAGCAGTTCTTC. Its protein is CATHQYNEQFF.

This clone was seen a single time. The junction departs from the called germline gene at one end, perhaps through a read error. The CDR3 is CAGSLVAGPETQYF. In DNA form, the CDR3 reads TGTGCCGGCAGCCTAGTGGCAGGGCCGGAGACCCAGTACTTC. This rearrangement joins TRBV2 to TRBJ2-5; weak D call: TRBD1 (5 bases). This CDR3 contains 14 residues. Germline assignment: CDR1 SNHLY and CDR2 FYNNEI.

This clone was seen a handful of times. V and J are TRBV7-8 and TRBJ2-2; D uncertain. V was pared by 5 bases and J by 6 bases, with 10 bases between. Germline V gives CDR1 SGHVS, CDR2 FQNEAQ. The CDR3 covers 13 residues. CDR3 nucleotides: TGTGCCAGCAGCCCGGCGAGGTCCGGGGAGCTGTTTTTT. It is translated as CASSPARSGELFF.

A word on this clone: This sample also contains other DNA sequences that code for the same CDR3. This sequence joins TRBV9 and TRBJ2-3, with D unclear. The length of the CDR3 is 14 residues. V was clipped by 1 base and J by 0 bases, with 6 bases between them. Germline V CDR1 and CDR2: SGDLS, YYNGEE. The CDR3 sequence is CASSVLQSTDTQYF. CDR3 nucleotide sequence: TGTGCCAGCAGCGTATTACAGAGCACAGATACGCAGTATTTT.